These 21 T cell receptor beta chains originate from one sample sequenced in a study of blood T cell repertoires in COVID-19. TCRdb's copy holds only in-frame clones and misses some; the assay was immunoSEQ multiplex PCR. The repertoire consists of about 440,000 clones, with about 91% occurring once and the leading ten covering 10% to 15%. The sequencing input was peripheral blood. The source of these receptors is a woman in her 50s with COVID-19, enrolled during active disease.

The chain couples TRBV2 to TRBJ1-3; D is perhaps TRBD1 (6 bases). V lost 1 base, J lost 8 bases, and 21 bases lay in between. Germline V gene sequence: CDR1 SNHLY, CDR2 FYNNEI. The CDR3 is 17 amino acids. CDR3 DNA: TGTGCCAGCAGTGAAGTTTGGGCAGGGCGAGAGGGGGACACCATATATTTT. Its protein is CASSEVWAGREGDTIYF.

This chain connects TRBV7-6 to TRBJ2-3; TRBD2 matches at 8 bases. The V gene end was trimmed by 2 bases and the J gene end by 5 bases; junction bases not matched to a gene: 6. Germline lookup yields CDR1 SGHVS and CDR2 FNYEAQ. CDR3 length equals 15 residues. CDR3 sequence: CASSLTGGAKDTQYF. Written as DNA, the CDR3 is TGTGCCAGCAGCTTAACCGGGGGGGCGAAAGATACGCAGTATTTT.

This clone was counted between two and nine times. The chain has TRBV19 and TRBJ2-4; possibly TRBD1 for D (5 bases). The germline gives CDR1 LNHDA, CDR2 SQIVND (reference sequence). The CDR3 spans 16 residues. V shed 3 bases and J shed 4 bases, with 16 bases lying between them. The CDR3 sequence is CASSIGAPVGKNIQYF. CDR3 coding DNA: TGTGCCAGTAGTATTGGGGCCCCCGTAGGTAAAAACATTCAGTACTTC.

The chain carries TRBV7-6 and TRBJ1-1, with D perhaps matching TRBD1 (5 bases). The CDR3 consists of 15 residues. Germline V gene lookup returns CDR1 SGHVS and CDR2 FNYEAQ. Trimming left V 1 base short and J 4 bases short, with 13 bases between. The CDR3 DNA reads as TGTGCCAGCAGCTTAGAAGGGGAAATCAGCACTGAAGCTTTCTTT. Protein product: CASSLEGEISTEAFF. The full variable domain, completed using reference TRBV7-6 and TRBJ1-1, is GAGVSQSPRYKVTKRGQDVALRCDPISGHVSLYWYRQALGQGPEFLTYFNYEAQQDKSGLPNDRFSAERPEGSISTLTIQRTEQRDSAMYRCASSLEGEISTEAFFGQGTRLTVV.

The V gene is TRBV11-2, the J gene TRBJ2-5; 7 nucleotides line up with TRBD1. Unmatched junction bases numbered 7, after V lost 4 bases and J lost 5 bases. CDR1 and CDR2 (germline): SGHAT, FQNNGV. CDR3 length: 14 residues. In nucleotides, the CDR3 is TGTGCCAGCAGCTCCCTGACAGGGTGGGAGACCCAGTACTTC. It codes for CASSSLTGWETQYF.

V and J are TRBV6-5 and TRBJ2-7; 9 positions agree with TRBD2. This CDR3 has 14 residues. CDR1 and CDR2 (germline): MNHEY, SVGAGI. Trimming cost V 5 bases and J 1 base; bases outside gene matches: 3. The CDR3 nucleotides read TGTGCCAGCAGTCTAGCGGGGAGGTCCTACGAGCAGTACTTC. It specifies CASSLAGRSYEQYF.

The V call is TRBV7-2, the J call TRBJ1-1; TRBD1 is a possible D gene (5 bases). The germline V gene encodes CDR1 SGHTA and CDR2 FQGNSA. V lost 5 bases, J lost 5 bases, and 15 bases lay in between. This CDR3 has 14 amino acids. The CDR3 here is CASSLYLKGTEAFF. CDR3 nucleotide sequence: TGTGCCAGCAGCCTATATCTGAAGGGGACTGAAGCTTTCTTT.

This chain uses TRBV2 with TRBJ2-3; D ambiguous. V was shortened by 8 bases and J by 1 base, with 10 bases between the two germline ends. This CDR3 contains 13 residues. CDR1 is SNHLY and CDR2 is FYNNEI in the germline V gene. CDR3 bases: TGTGCCAGCTGCTACCGTCGCACAGATACGCAGTATTTT. It yields the protein CASCYRRTDTQYF.

V is TRBV7-6 and J is TRBJ2-7; possible D gene TRBD1, 6 bases. CDR3 length equals 15 residues. Germline CDR1 reads SGHVS; CDR2 reads FNYEAQ. The germline V and J ends were trimmed by 1 base and 0 bases, with 10 bases remaining between them. CDR3 residues: CASSLEGVSSYEQYF. The CDR3 DNA reads TGTGCCAGCAGCTTAGAGGGGGTCAGCTCCTACGAGCAGTACTTC.

The V call is TRBV9, the J call TRBJ1-1, with 9 bases aligning to TRBD1. V trimming: 2 bases; J trimming: 4 bases; junction bases outside the gene matches: 12. Germline lookup yields CDR1 SGDLS and CDR2 YYNGEE. This CDR3 has 17 amino acids. The CDR3 is CASSVVPSGGQGTEAFF. CDR3 DNA: TGTGCCAGCAGCGTGGTGCCCTCGGGGGGACAGGGCACTGAAGCTTTCTTT.

This clone appeared a few times. This chain links TRBV2 with TRBJ1-2; TRBD1 matches at 8 bases. The CDR3 has 13 amino acids. Germline CDR1 reads SNHLY; CDR2 reads FYNNEI. The J segment lost 6 bases and the V segment lost 6 bases, leaving 6 bases of the junction unmatched. As DNA, the CDR3 is TGTGCCAGCAGCATGGACAGGGCTCATGGCTACACCTTC. Translating it yields CASSMDRAHGYTF.

V usage is TRBV2 and J usage is TRBJ1-2; D ambiguous. V lost 6 bases and J lost 6, with 20 bases in between. In germline, CDR1 is SNHLY, CDR2 FYNNEI. The CDR3 is 15 amino acids. CDR3 DNA: TGTGCCAGCAGACCGACAAGTAGAGGGTCGGATGGCTACACCTTC. Encoded protein: CASRPTSRGSDGYTF.

This sequence joins TRBV3-1 (or the pseudogene TRBV3-2) and TRBJ1-2; perhaps TRBD1 as D (6 bases). The CDR3 runs to 15 residues. Trimming cost V 1 base and J 8 bases, with 17 bases left between them. Germline loops: CDR1 LGHDT, CDR2 YNNKEL (reference sequence). CDR3 sequence (DNA): TGTGCCAGCAGCCAAGTACCGGGACACCGAGAGGGCTACACCTTC. Amino acids: CASSQVPGHREGYTF.

The chain joins TRBV19 to TRBJ1-1; tentative D call: TRBD1 (6 bases). Trimming removed 5 bases at V and 11 bases at J, with 21 bases between. Germline lookup yields CDR1 LNHDA and CDR2 SQIVND (reference sequence). The CDR3 covers 14 residues. The chain's CDR3 is CASSPVPGHFWAFF. Here the CDR3 DNA reads TGTGCCAGTAGTCCAGTCCCGGGACATTTTTGGGCTTTCTTT.

This chain connects TRBV10-3 to TRBJ2-5; 7 bases fit TRBD2. The CDR3 is 17 residues long. Germline CDR1 and CDR2: ENHRY and SYGVKD. The V and J ends lost 3 bases and 5 bases, in that order; junction bases with no gene match: 15. In DNA, the CDR3 is TGTGCCATCAGTGACTCATCGGGGGGTAGCCGCCGGGAGACCCAGTACTTC. It translates to CAISDSSGGSRRETQYF.

The genes are TRBV5-6 and TRBJ1-2; D is perhaps TRBD1 (5 bases). The CDR3 contains 13 residues. CDR1 and CDR2 from the germline V gene are SGHDT and YYEEEE. Between the trimmed V and J ends, which lost 4 bases and 4 bases, there was a span of 11 bases. The CDR3 nucleotides are TGTGCCAGCAGCCGTGACAGCTCCTATGGCTACACCTTC. The encoded protein is CASSRDSSYGYTF.

The gene calls are TRBV9 and TRBJ1-4; D possibly corresponds to TRBD1 (6 bases). The CDR3 extends over 13 amino acids. Trimming left V 4 bases short and J 8 bases short, with 12 bases between. Germline V gene lookup returns CDR1 SGDLS and CDR2 YYNGEE. The CDR3 bases are TGTGCCAGCAGCACAGGGTACGAGGAAAAACTGTTTTTT. Protein: CASSTGYEEKLFF.

This chain connects TRBV6-2 or TRBV6-3 to TRBJ2-1; 7 positions match TRBD2. The V segment lost 0 bases and the J segment 2 bases; nucleotides outside the gene matches: 4. The CDR3 is 16 residues long. CDR1 is MNHEY, CDR2 SVGEGT, per germline. The CDR3 protein is CASSYSMGGAYNEQFF. Written as DNA, the CDR3 is TGTGCCAGCAGTTACTCGATGGGGGGGGCCTACAATGAGCAGTTCTTC.

The chain recombines TRBV18 with TRBJ1-2; D is unresolved. The CDR3 is 13 amino acids. Germline values: CDR1 KGHSH, CDR2 LQKENI. The V end lost 1 base, the J end lost 4 bases, and 7 bases lay between the germline ends. The CDR3 region has the DNA TGTGCCAGCTCACCACGTTCAGGCTATGGCTACACCTTC. Translation gives CASSPRSGYGYTF.

The gene calls are TRBV5-4 and TRBJ2-5, with D possibly TRBD2 on 5 matching bases. Trimming took off 4 bases at V and 2 bases at J, with 18 bases between the two ends. The CDR3 length is 16 residues. CDR1 is SGHNT and CDR2 is YYREEE in the germline V gene (reference sequence). The CDR3 coding sequence is TGTGCCAGCAGCAGTAACCGGGATAACAGACAAGAGACCCAGTACTTC. Its translation: CASSSNRDNRQETQYF.

The chain is built from TRBV19 and TRBJ1-6; TRBD1 agrees at 8 bases. Germline V gene data show CDR1 as LNHDA and CDR2 as SQIVND (reference sequence). The CDR3 contains 13 residues. Trimming took 5 bases from V and 9 from J; bases not matched to a gene: 3. CDR3 in DNA: TGTGCCAGTAGTCTCACAGGGGGTTCACCCCTCCACTTT. It yields the protein CASSLTGGSPLHF. The full variable domain, in which reference TRBV19 and TRBJ1-6 provide the parts outside the CDR3, is DGGITQSPKYLFRKEGQNVTLSCEQNLNHDAMYWYRQDPGQGLRLIYYSQIVNDFQKGDIAEGYSVSREKKESFPLTVTSAQKNPTAFYLCASSLTGGSPLHFGNGTRLTVT.